The clone carrying this T cell receptor beta chain was observed a handful of times. Its antigen is currently unknown. The entry originates in a study of pediatric ulcerative colitis. Rectal tissue came from one to two pinch biopsies taken at colonoscopy. The V gene end was trimmed by 1 base and the J gene end by 6 bases; junction bases not matched to a gene: 10. The CDR3 is 16 amino acids. Germline V gives CDR1 LGHNT, CDR2 FRNRAP. Findings and caveats of the study: Blood-derived T cells may be present in rectal pinch biopsies. Blood-rectal clonal overlap within each person was significantly higher in ulcerative colitis patients than controls. This repertoire reflects total lymphocytes rather than subpopulations like regulatory T cells.

The assay was immunoSEQ multiplex PCR, and TCRdb's table has in-frame clones only and misses some. The sample contains some 43,000 clones, about four fifths of which appear only once. V is TRBV12-5 and J is TRBJ2-7; TRBD1 matches 9 bases. The origin of this receptor is a girl aged 10 to 17 with moderate ulcerative colitis. Source material: gut tissue. The CDR3 nucleotides are TGTGCTAGTGGTTTGGCAACCCTACAGGGGGCTATCGAGCAGTACTTC. Translated: CASGLATLQGAIEQYF.